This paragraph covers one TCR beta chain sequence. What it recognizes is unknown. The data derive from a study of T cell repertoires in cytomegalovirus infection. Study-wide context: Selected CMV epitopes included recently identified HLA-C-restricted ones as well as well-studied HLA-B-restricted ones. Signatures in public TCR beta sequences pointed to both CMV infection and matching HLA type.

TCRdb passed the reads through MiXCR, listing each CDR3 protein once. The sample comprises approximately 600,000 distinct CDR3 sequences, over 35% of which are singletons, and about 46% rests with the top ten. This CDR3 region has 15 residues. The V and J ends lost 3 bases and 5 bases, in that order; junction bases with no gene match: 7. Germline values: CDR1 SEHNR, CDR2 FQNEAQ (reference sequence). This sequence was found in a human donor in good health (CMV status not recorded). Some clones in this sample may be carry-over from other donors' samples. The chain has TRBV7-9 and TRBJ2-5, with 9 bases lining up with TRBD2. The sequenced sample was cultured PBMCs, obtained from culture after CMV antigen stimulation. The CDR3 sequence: CASSLRGLAEETQYF. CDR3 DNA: TGTGCCAGCAGCTTGAGGGGACTAGCTGAGGAGACCCAGTACTTC.